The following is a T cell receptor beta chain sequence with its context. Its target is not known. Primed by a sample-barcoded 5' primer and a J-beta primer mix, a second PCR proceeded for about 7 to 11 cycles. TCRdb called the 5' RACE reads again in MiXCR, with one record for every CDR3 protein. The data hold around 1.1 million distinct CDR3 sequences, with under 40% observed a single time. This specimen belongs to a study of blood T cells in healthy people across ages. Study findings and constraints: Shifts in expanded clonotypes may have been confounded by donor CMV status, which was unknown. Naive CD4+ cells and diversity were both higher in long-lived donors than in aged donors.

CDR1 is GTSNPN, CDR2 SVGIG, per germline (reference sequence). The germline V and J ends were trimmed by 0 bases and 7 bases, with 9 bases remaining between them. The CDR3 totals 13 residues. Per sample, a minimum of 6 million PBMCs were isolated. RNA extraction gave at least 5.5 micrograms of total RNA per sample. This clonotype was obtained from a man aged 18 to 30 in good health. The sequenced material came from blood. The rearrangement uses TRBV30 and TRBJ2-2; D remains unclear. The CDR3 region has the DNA TGTGCCTGGAGTGTATGGTCAGTCGGGGAGCTGTTTTTT. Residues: CAWSVWSVGELFF.